This paragraph covers one T cell receptor (beta chain) sequence. The entry originates in a study of blood T cell repertoires in COVID-19. Study-wide background: Researchers got acute and convalescent COVID-19 samples from the United States, Italy and Spain. PBMCs, B-cell-depleted T cells, or T cells were the source of the cDNA or gDNA that made up the material.

The V end was cut by 6 bases, the J end by 4 bases, with 21 bases between. This CDR3 is 16 amino acids long. Germline-derived CDR1 and CDR2 are MNHEY and SMNVEV (reference sequence). Original processing methods: Quantification of nucleated cells was approximated via reference gene primer amplification. TCRdb's copy holds only in-frame clones and misses some; the assay was immunoSEQ multiplex PCR. The D gene and trimming were derived from the DNA, and the V and J assignments and clone size from that table. This sample has about 190,000 clones, with more than 70% found just once. The chain links TRBV27 to TRBJ2-5, with TRBD2 as a possible D gene (7 bases). The sample consisted of peripheral blood. This receptor was identified in a woman in her thirties or forties who had recovered from COVID-19. The chain's CDR3 is CASSIWGGATVETQYF. In DNA, the CDR3 is TGTGCCAGCAGCATATGGGGGGGGGCTACGGTAGAGACCCAGTACTTC.